This T cell receptor (beta chain) is from a study of blood T cell repertoires in COVID-19. Profiling relied on immunoSEQ multiplex PCR, and the TCRdb table lists in-frame clones only, not all of them. The data contain about 300,000 clones, more than 70% of them singletons. The receptor's source is a woman aged 25 to 45 who had recovered from COVID-19. The sequenced sample was peripheral blood.

The CDR3 nucleotides read TGTGCCAGCAGTTTCCGGGACAGGGGAGGAAACTACGAGCAGTACTTC. Protein product: CASSFRDRGGNYEQYF. The rearrangement uses TRBV28 and TRBJ2-7; TRBD1 matches 10 bases. V was pared by 3 bases and J by 3 bases, with 8 bases of the junction left unmatched. The CDR3 extends over 16 amino acids. From germline, CDR1 is MDHEN and CDR2 SYDVKM. Looking up the rest from reference TRBV28 and TRBJ2-7 gives the full variable domain: DVKVTQSSRYLVKRTGEKVFLECVQDMDHENMFWYRQDPGLGLRLIYFSYDVKMKEKGDIPEGYSVSREKKERFSLILESASTNQTSMYLCASSFRDRGGNYEQYFGPGTRLTVT.